The 2 T cell receptor beta chains in this list originate from one sample, sequenced in a study of early T cells in non-severe SARS-CoV-2 infection. Each CDR3 protein is one row after TCRdb ran MiXCR on the 5' RACE reads. The data show tens of thousands of distinct CDR3 sequences, with about 4.5% seen just once and around 5.6% held by the top ten. Sequencing used whole blood. These receptors were obtained from an adult who was a healthcare worker with PCR-confirmed SARS-CoV-2 infection or an uninfected control (not recorded which).

The table lists this clonotype with a count of one. One end of the junction does not line up with germline, which may come from a read error. This chain connects TRBV11-2 to TRBJ2-3; 7 bases are shared with TRBD2. The CDR3 has 14 residues. The germline gives CDR1 SGHAT, CDR2 FQNNGV. The CDR3 coding sequence is TGTGTCAGCAGCAAAGCGGGGTTAACAGATATGCAGTATTTT. This translates into CVSSKAGLTDMQYF.

This clonotype was detected ten times or more. The V gene is TRBV2, the J gene TRBJ2-1; 8 bases align to TRBD1. The CDR3 spans 14 residues. V gave up 6 bases and J gave up 12 bases; unmatched junction bases: 13. Germline V gene data show CDR1 as SNHLY and CDR2 as FYNNEI. In nucleotides, the CDR3 is TGTGCCAGCAGCGTGAGTCGGCAGGGGGCTTGGCAGTTCTTC. The encoded protein is CASSVSRQGAWQFF.